These 7 T cell receptor beta chains were sequenced from one sample in a study of blood T cell repertoires in COVID-19. The table came from immunoSEQ multiplex PCR; TCRdb's copy has only in-frame clones and leaves some out. The repertoire includes about 360,000 clones, more than 75% of them detected once, and 2.5% to 3.5% sits in the top ten. The sequenced sample was peripheral blood. The receptors were sampled from a human donor in a cohort sampled during active COVID-19.

The V and J genes are TRBV29-1 and TRBJ2-7; 9 nucleotides line up with TRBD1. Germline-derived CDR1 and CDR2 are SQVTM and ANQGSEA. The J segment lost 3 bases and the V segment lost 4 bases, leaving 4 bases of the junction unmatched. The CDR3 loop spans 13 amino acids. CDR3 residues: CSVGSTGGYEQYF. The CDR3 DNA reads as TGCAGCGTTGGGTCGACAGGGGGCTACGAGCAGTACTTC.

V usage is TRBV7-9 and J usage is TRBJ1-2; D is perhaps TRBD1 (5 bases). Germline values: CDR1 SEHNR, CDR2 FQNEAQ (reference sequence). Between the trimmed V and J ends, which lost 8 bases and 0 bases, there was a span of 13 bases. This CDR3 comprises 14 residues. For the CDR3, the DNA is TGTGCCAGCGGATCGGCGGGGGCTAACTATGGCTACACCTTC. Amino acids: CASGSAGANYGYTF.

This chain links TRBV4-1 with TRBJ1-1, with 9 nucleotides matching TRBD1. Germline V CDR1 and CDR2: MGHRA, YSYEKL. V was clipped by 1 base and J by 4 bases; unmatched bases: 13. The CDR3 is made up of 18 amino acids. The CDR3 DNA follows: TGCGCCAGCAGCCAAGGTCTCATTTTACAGGGGGCCGTCACTGAAGCTTTCTTT. Its protein product is CASSQGLILQGAVTEAFF.

In this sample, this clone turned up once. This chain uses TRBV11-2 with TRBJ1-6, with 7 bases fitting TRBD1. The germline V gene has CDR1 SGHAT and CDR2 FQNNGV. There are 16 residues in the CDR3. The J segment lost 10 bases and the V segment lost 4 bases, leaving 13 bases of the junction unmatched. This CDR3 reads CASSYTTTGSGSPLHF. In DNA form, the CDR3 reads TGTGCCAGCAGCTACACAACGACAGGGAGTGGCTCACCCCTCCACTTT.

The chain employs TRBV6-5 and TRBJ1-5; D might be TRBD1 (6 bases). The CDR3 spans 15 residues. CDR1 and CDR2 from the germline V gene are MNHEY and SVGAGI. V was clipped by 7 bases and J by 4 bases, with 17 bases between them. Written as DNA, the CDR3 is TGTGCCAGCACAAATCCTGGACAGCCGAATCAGCCCCAGCATTTT. Its protein is CASTNPGQPNQPQHF.

The chain combines TRBV7-8 with TRBJ2-3; D not certain. The CDR3 consists of 15 residues. CDR1 is SGHVS, CDR2 FQNEAQ, per germline. Trimming took 0 bases from V and 2 from J, leaving 9 bases between them. DNA of the CDR3: TGTGCCAGCAGCTTAGCGCGAGGAGCCACAGATACGCAGTATTTT. Translating gives CASSLARGATDTQYF.

The gene calls are TRBV4-1 and TRBJ2-5; D remains ambiguous. The CDR3 has 12 amino acids. The V gene lost 2 bases and the J gene lost 12 bases, with 13 bases spanning the gap. The germline V gene has CDR1 MGHRA and CDR2 YSYEKL. This CDR3 reads CASSQSENPEYF. CDR3 coding DNA: TGCGCCAGCAGCCAATCTGAGAACCCCGAGTACTTC.